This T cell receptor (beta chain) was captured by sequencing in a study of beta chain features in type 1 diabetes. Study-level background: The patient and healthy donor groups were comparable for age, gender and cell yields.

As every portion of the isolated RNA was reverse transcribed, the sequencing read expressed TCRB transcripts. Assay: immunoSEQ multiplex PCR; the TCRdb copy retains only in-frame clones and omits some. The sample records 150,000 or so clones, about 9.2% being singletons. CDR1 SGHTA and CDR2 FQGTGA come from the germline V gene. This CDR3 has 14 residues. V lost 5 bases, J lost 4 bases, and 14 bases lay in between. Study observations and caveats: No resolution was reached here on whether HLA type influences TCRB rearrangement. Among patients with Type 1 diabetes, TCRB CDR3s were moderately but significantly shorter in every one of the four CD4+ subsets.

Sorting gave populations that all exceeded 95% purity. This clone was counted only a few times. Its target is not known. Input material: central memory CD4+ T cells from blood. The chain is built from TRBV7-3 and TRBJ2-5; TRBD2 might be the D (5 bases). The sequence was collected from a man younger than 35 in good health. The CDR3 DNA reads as TGTGCCAGCAGCGCCGCGGGCCATTCAGAGACCCAGTACTTC. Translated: CASSAAGHSETQYF.